This T cell receptor beta chain was sequenced in a study of blood T cell repertoires in COVID-19. At the level of the study: Sites across the United States, Italy and Spain contributed samples from acute and convalescent COVID-19. From T cells, B-cell-depleted T cells, or PBMCs came the material, which was cDNA or gDNA.

CDR3 length: 17 residues. V dropped 0 bases and J dropped 6; count of bases not matched to a gene: 8. Per the germline V gene, CDR1 is SGDLS and CDR2 is YYNGEE. The table came from immunoSEQ multiplex PCR; TCRdb's copy has only in-frame clones and leaves some out. This repertoire shows 350,000 to 500,000 clones, about 87% found once; its top ten account for 0.7% to 0.85%. Patients at the Seattle site were enrolled during active infection and followed longitudinally. Sequencing used peripheral blood. This TCR came from a man younger than 30 with COVID-19, enrolled during active disease. The chain employs TRBV9 and TRBJ2-1; TRBD2 aligns across 11 bases. The DNA of the CDR3 is TGTGCCAGCAGCGTAGACTCTAGCGGGAGGCTGAGCAATGAGCAGTTCTTC. As protein: CASSVDSSGRLSNEQFF.